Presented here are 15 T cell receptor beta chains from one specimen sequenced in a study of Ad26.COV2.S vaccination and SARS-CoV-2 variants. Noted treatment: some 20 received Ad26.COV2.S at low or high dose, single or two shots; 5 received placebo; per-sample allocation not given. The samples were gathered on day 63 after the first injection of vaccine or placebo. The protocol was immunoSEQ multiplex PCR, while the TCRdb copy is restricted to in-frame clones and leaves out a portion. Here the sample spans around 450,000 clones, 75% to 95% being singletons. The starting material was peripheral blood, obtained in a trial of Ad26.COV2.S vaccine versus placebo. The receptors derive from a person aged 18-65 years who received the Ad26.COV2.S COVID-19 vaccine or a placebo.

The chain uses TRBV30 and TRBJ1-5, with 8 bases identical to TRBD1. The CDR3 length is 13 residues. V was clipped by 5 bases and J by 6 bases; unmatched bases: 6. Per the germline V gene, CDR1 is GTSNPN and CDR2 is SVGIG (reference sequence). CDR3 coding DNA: TGTGCCTGGGCCCACAGGGGGACTCAGCCCCAGCATTTT. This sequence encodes CAWAHRGTQPQHF.

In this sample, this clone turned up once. CDR3 sequence (DNA): TGTGCCAGCTGGGGAGGCAGCACAGATACGCAGTATTTT. Protein sequence: CASWGGSTDTQYF. The chain joins TRBV2 to TRBJ2-3, with D perhaps TRBD2 (6 bases). The germline V and J ends were trimmed by 8 bases and 0 bases, with 9 bases remaining between them. CDR1 and CDR2 from the germline V gene are SNHLY and FYNNEI. The CDR3 sequence is 13 residues long.

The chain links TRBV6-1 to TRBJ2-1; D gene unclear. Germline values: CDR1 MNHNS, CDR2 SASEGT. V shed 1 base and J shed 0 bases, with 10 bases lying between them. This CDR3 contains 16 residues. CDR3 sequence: CASSEVARRSYNEQFF. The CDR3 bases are TGTGCCAGCAGTGAAGTGGCTAGGCGCTCCTACAATGAGCAGTTCTTC.

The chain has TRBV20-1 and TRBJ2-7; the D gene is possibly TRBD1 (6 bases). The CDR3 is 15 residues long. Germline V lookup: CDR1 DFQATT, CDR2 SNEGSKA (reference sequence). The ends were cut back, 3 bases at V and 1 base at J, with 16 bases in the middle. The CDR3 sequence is CSASLGRGPSYEQYF. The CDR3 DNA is TGCAGTGCTAGTCTGGGCAGGGGACCTTCCTACGAGCAGTACTTC.

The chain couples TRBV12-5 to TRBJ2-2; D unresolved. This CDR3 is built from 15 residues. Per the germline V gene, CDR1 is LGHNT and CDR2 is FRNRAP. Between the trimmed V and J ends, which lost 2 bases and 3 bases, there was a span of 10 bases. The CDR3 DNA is TGTGCTAGTGGTTTGTTCCTCGTGCACACCGGGGAGCTGTTTTTT. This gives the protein CASGLFLVHTGELFF.

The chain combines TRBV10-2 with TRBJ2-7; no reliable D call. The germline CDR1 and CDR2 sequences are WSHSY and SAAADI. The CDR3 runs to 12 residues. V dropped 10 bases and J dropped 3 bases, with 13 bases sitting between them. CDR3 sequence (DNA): TGCGCCATCCGGGTGAATGACTACGAGCAGTACTTC. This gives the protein CAIRVNDYEQYF.

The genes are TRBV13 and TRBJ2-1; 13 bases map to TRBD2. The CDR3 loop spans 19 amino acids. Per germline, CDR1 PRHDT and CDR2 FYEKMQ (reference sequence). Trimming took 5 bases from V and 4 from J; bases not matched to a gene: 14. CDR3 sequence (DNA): TGTGCCAGCAGCCCAACCGTCACTAGCGGGAGGGACGAGTACAATGAGCAGTTCTTC. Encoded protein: CASSPTVTSGRDEYNEQFF.

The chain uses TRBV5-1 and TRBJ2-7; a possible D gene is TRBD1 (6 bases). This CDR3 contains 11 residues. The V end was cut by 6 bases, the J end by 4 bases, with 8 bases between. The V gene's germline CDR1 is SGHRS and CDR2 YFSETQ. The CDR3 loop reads CASKGEYEQYF. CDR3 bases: TGCGCCAGCAAGGGGGAGTACGAGCAGTACTTC.

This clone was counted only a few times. The CDR3 loop is CSVATEYSNQPQHF. Here the CDR3 DNA reads TGCAGCGTGGCTACCGAGTATAGCAATCAGCCCCAGCATTTT. The chain uses TRBV29-1 and TRBJ1-5; no clear D. Trimming left V 6 bases short and J 0 bases short, with 12 bases between. Germline CDR1 is SQVTM and CDR2 is ANQGSEA. The CDR3 consists of 14 residues. Supplemented by reference TRBV29-1 and TRBJ1-5, the full variable domain reads SAVISQKPSRDICQRGTSLTIQCQVDSQVTMMFWYRQQPGQSLTLIATANQGSEATYESGFVIDKFPISRPNLTFSTLTVSNMSPEDSSIYLCSVATEYSNQPQHFGDGTRLSIL.

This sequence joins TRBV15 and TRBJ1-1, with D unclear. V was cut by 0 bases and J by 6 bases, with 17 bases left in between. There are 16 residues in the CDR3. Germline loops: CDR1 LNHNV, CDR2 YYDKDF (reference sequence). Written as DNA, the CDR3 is TGTGCCACCAGCAGAGATCAGAACCTCTTGACACCTGAAGCTTTCTTT. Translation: CATSRDQNLLTPEAFF.

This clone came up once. The CDR3 is CASSFGGSIRETQYF. The CDR3, as DNA: TGTGCCAGCAGTTTTGGCGGGAGTATTCGAGAGACCCAGTACTTC. This rearrangement joins TRBV28 to TRBJ2-5; 7 nucleotides line up with TRBD2. Germline trimming cut 3 bases from V and 4 bases from J; bases unmatched to any gene: 8. Germline CDR1 is MDHEN and CDR2 is SYDVKM. The CDR3 sequence is 15 residues long.

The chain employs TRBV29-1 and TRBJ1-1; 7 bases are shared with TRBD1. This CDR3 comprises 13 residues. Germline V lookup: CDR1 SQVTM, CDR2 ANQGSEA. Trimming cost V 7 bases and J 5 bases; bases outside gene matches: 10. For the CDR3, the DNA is TGCAGCGCCGGACAGGATAAAGTGACTGAAGCTTTCTTT. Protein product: CSAGQDKVTEAFF.

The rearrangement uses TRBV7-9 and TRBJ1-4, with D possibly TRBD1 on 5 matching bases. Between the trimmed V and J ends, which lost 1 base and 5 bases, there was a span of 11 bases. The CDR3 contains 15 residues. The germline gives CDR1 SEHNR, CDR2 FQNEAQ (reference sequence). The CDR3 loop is CASSLGRAENEKLFF. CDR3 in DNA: TGTGCCAGCAGCTTAGGCAGGGCAGAGAATGAAAAACTGTTTTTT.

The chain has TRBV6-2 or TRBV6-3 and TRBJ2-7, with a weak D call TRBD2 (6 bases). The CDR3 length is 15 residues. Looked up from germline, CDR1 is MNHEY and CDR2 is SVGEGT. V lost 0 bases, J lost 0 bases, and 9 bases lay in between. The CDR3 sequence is CASSYSGLRSYEQYF. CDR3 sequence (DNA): TGTGCCAGCAGTTACTCGGGACTCCGCTCCTACGAGCAGTACTTC.

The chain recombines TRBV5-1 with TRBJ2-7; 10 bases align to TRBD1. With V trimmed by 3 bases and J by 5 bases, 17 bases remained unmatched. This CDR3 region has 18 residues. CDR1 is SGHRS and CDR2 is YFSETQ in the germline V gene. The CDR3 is CASSSPGQGFHFSNEQYF. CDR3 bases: TGCGCCAGCAGCTCGCCGGGACAGGGGTTTCATTTTAGCAACGAGCAGTACTTC.